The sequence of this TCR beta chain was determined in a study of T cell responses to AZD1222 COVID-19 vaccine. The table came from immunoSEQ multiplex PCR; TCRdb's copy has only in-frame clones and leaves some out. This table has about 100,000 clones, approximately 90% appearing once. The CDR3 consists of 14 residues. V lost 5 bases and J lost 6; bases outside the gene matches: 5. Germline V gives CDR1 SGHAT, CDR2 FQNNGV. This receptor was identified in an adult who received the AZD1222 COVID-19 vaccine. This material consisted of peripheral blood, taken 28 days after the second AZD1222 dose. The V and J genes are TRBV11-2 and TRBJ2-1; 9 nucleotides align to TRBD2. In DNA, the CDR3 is TGTGCCAGCAGCATTAGCGGGAGACTCAATGAGCAGTTCTTC. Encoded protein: CASSISGRLNEQFF.